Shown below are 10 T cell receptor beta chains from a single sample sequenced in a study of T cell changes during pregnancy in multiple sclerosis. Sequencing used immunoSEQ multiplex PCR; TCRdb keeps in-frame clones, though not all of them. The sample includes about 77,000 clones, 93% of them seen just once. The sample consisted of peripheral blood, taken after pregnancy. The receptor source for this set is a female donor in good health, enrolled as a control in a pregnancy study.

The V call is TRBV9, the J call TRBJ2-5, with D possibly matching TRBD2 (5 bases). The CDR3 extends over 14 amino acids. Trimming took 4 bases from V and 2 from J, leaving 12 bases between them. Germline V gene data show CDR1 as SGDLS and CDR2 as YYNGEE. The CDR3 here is CASSPRGVQETQYF. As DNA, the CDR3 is TGTGCCAGCAGCCCCCGGGGAGTGCAAGAGACCCAGTACTTC.

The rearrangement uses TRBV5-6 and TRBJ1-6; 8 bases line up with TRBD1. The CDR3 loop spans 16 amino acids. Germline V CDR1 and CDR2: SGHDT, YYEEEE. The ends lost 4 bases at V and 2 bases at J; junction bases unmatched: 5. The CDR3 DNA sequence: TGTGCCAGCAGCCTTAGGACAGGGACCTATAATTCACCCCTCCACTTT. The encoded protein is CASSLRTGTYNSPLHF.

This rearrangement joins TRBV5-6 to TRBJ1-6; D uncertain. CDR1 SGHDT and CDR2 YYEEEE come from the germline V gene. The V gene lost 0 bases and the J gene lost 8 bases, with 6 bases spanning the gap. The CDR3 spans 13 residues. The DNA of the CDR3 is TGTGCCAGCAGCTTGGCCGGGTATTCACCCCTCCACTTT. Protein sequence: CASSLAGYSPLHF.

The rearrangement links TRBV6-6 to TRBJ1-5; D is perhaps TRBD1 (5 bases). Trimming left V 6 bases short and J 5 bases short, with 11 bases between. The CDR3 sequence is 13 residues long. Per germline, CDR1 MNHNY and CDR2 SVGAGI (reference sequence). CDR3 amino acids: CASSRGEDQPQHF. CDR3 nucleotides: TGTGCCAGCAGCCGGGGGGAGGATCAGCCCCAGCATTTT.

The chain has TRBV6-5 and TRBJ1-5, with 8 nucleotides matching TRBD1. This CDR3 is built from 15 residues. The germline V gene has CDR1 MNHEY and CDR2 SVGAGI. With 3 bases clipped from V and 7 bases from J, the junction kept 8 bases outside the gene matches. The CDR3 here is CASSYFGQGGQPQHF. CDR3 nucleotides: TGTGCCAGCAGTTATTTCGGACAGGGTGGACAGCCCCAGCATTTT.

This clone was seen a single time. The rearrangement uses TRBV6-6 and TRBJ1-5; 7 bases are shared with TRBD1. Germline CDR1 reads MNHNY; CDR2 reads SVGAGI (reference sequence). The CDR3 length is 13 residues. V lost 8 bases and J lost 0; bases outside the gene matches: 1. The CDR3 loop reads CASGQASNQPQHF. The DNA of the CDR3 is TGTGCCAGCGGACAGGCTAGCAATCAGCCCCAGCATTTT.

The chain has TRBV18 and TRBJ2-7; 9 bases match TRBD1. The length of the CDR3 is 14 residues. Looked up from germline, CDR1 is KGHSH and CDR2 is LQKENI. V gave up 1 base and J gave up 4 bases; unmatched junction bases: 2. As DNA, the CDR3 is TGTGCCAGCTCACCACAGGGACAGGGTTACGAGCAGTACTTC. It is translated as CASSPQGQGYEQYF.

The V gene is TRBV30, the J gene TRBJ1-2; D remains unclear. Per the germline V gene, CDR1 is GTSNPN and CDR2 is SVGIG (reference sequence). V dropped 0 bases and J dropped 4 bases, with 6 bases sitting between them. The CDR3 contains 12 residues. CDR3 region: CAWSVLRYGYTF. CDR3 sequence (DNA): TGTGCCTGGAGTGTACTCCGCTATGGCTACACCTTC.

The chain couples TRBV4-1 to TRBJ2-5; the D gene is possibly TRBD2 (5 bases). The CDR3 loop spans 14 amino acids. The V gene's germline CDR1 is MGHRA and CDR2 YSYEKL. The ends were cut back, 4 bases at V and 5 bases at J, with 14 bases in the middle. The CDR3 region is CASSPHGERETQYF. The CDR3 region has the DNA TGCGCCAGCAGCCCTCACGGTGAGCGGGAGACCCAGTACTTC.

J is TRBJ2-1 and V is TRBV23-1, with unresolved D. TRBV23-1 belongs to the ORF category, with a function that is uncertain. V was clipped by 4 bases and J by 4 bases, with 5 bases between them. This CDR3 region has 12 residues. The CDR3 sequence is CASSPTYNEQFF. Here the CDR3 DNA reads TGCGCCAGCAGTCCGACTTACAATGAGCAGTTCTTC.